The sequence of this TCR beta chain was determined in a study of T cells in Graves' hyperthyroidism and ophthalmopathy. This clonotype has at least ten counts. The antigen is unknown. Germline CDR1 and CDR2: LGHDT and YNNKEL (reference sequence). The V and J ends lost 0 bases and 0 bases respectively, with 9 bases between them. CDR3 length equals 15 residues. RNA transcripts provided the source from which TCR beta CDR3 regions were amplified. When the TCR CDR3 underwent first-round RT-PCR, the HTBI primer set was used. TCRdb re-derived calls from the multiplex PCR reads in MiXCR, one entry per CDR3 protein. Of hundreds of thousands of distinct CDR3 sequences in the sample, around 20% were seen once. Disease duration was under 3 months in the ophthalmopathy patients, who also had a Clinical Activity Score of at least 3 and a NOSPECS grade of at least 4. Overall study results and limits: Ophthalmopathy prediction by the model preceded onset by a median approximately six months. Blood samples included most of the expanded thyroid clonotypes exceeding 0.001. Classification by a 13 V-J model distinguished ophthalmopathy from stable hyperthyroidism.

The chain has TRBV3-1 and TRBJ2-7; D gene unclear. The clonotype comes from a man aged 25-45 years with Graves' ophthalmopathy. The specimen was blood. In DNA form, the CDR3 reads TGTGCCAGCAGCCAAGAGTTGCGGCTCTCCTACGAGCAGTACTTC. Translating it yields CASSQELRLSYEQYF.